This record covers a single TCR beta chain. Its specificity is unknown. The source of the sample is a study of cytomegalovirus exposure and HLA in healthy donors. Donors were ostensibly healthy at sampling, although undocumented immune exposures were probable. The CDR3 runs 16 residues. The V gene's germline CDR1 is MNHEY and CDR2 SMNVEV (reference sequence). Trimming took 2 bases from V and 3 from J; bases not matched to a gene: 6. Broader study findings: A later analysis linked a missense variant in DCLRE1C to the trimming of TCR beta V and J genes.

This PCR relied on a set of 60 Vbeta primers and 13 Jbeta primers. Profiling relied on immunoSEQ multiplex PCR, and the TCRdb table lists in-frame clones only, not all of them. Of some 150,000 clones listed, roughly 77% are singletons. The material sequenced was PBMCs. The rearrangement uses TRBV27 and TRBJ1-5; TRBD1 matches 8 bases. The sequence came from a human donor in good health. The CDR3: CASSLRGTGHNQPQHF. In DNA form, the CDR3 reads TGTGCCAGCAGTTTAAGAGGGACAGGCCACAATCAGCCCCAGCATTTT.